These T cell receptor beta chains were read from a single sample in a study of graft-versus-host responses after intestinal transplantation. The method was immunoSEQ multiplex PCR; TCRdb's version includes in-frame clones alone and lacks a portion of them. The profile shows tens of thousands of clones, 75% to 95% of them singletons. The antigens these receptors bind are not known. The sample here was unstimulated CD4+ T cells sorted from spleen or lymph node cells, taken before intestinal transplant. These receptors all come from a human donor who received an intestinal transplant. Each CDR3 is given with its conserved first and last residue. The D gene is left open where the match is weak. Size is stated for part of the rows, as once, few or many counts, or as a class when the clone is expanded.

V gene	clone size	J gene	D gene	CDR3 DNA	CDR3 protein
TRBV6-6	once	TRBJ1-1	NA	TGTGCCAGCAGTCGCGGGGCACTTAACACTGAAGCTTTCTTT	CASSRGALNTEAFF
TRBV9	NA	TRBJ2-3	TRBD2	TGTGCCAGCAGCGTAGAGGGACTAGCGGGGGGGCGGTATTTT	CASSVEGLAGGRYF
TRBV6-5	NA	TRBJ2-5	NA	TGTGCCAGCAGTGTTTCCGGGACACTCCAAGAGACCCAGTACTTC	CASSVSGTLQETQYF
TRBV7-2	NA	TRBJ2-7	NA	TGTGCCAGCAGCTCCCACTACGAGCAGTACTTC	CASSSHYEQYF
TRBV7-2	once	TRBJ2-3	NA	TGTGCCAGCAGCTTCGGGGGGCGCACAGATACGCAGTATTTT	CASSFGGRTDTQYF
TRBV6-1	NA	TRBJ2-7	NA	TGTGCCAGCAGGGCGGGGTTGTCCTACGAGCAGTACTTC	CASRAGLSYEQYF
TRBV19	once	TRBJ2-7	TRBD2	TGTGCCAGTAGACTAGCGGGGGGCCTGTACTACGAGCAGTACTTC	CASRLAGGLYYEQYF
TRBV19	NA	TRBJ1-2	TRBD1	TGTGCCAGTAGTAAAAGTCGGGACAGACTCTTTTATGGCTACACCTTC	CASSKSRDRLFYGYTF
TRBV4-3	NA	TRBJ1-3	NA	TGCGCCAGCAGCCACCCCGCCGGAATGCAGGCTGGAAACACCATATATTTT	CASSHPAGMQAGNTIYF
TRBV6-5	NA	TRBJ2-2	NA	TGTGCCAGCACCCCCGCTAGCAGAGCCACCGGGGAGCTGTTTTTT	CASTPASRATGELFF
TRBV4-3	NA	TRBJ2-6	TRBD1	TGCGCCAGCAGCCAGGGGACAGGGGCTGGGGGGGCCAACGTCCTGACTTTC	CASSQGTGAGGANVLTF
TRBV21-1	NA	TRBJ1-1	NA	TGTGCCAGCAGCATAGGAGGGGACAGGGACAACACTGAAGCTTTCTTT	CASSIGGDRDNTEAFF
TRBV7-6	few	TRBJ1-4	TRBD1	TGTGCCAGCAGCCCTCGGGCCTTGGACAGGGGTTTTGAAAAACTGTTTTTT	CASSPRALDRGFEKLFF
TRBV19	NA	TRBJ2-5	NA	TGTGCCAGTAGTATGGGGCCTTCTTCGACCCAGTACTTC	CASSMGPSSTQYF
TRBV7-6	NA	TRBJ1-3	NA	TGTGCCAGCAGCCGATCAGGACAAGCTGGAAACACCATATATTTT	CASSRSGQAGNTIYF
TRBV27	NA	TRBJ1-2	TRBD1	TGTGCCAGCAGTTTATCGGGACAGGGGTTGAGCGGCTACACCTTC	CASSLSGQGLSGYTF
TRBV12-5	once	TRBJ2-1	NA	TGTGCTAGTGGTCCCTTACTCACGAGCTCCTACAATGAGCAGTTCTTC	CASGPLLTSSYNEQFF
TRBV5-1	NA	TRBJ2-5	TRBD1	TGCGCCAGCAGCCCAGTACAGGGGACGGAGACCCAGTACTTC	CASSPVQGTETQYF
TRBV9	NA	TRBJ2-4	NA	TGTGCCAGCAGCGTAGACGAGGGAAACATTCAGTACTTC	CASSVDEGNIQYF
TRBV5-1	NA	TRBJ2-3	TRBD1	TGCGCCAGCAGCCCGCGAGGACAGGGGTACGGTTCAGATACGCAGTATTTT	CASSPRGQGYGSDTQYF
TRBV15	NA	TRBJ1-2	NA	TGTGCCACCAGCAGCGGAGAGGGCTATGGCTACACCTTC	CATSSGEGYGYTF
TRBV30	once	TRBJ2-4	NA	TGTGCCTGGAGTCCTACGAAAAACATTCAGTACTTC	CAWSPTKNIQYF
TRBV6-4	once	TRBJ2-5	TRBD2	TGTGCCAGCAGTGACGACGGGACTAGCGAAAAAGAGACCCAGTACTTC	CASSDDGTSEKETQYF
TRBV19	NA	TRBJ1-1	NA	TGTGCCAGTAGTACCCTAATCTACACTGAAGCTTTCTTT	CASSTLIYTEAFF
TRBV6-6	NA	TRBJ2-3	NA	TGTGCCAGCAGTTTCTTAGCAGATACGCAGTATTTT	CASSFLADTQYF
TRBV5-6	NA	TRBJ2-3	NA	TGTGCCAGCAGCTTTGGACAGACCACAGATACGCAGTATTTT	CASSFGQTTDTQYF
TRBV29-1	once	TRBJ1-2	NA	TGCAGCGTTGATACCCTAGGCGGGCGGGGGAACTATGGCTACACCTTC	CSVDTLGGRGNYGYTF
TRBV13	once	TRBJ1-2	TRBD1	TGTGCCAGCAGCGCCACAGGGGGCGCAACTAACTATGGCTACACCTTC	CASSATGGATNYGYTF
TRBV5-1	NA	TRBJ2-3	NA	TGCGCCAGCAGCTTGGCCGCGGGGTCCACAGATACGCAGTATTTT	CASSLAAGSTDTQYF
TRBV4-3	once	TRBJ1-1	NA	TGCGCCAGCAGCCAAGATAGGGGCACTGAAGCTTTCTTT	CASSQDRGTEAFF
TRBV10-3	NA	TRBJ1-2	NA	TGTGCCATCAGTGAGTCGACTCTGGCAGGGATTGGCTACACCTTC	CAISESTLAGIGYTF
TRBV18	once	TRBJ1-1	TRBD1	TGTGCCAGCTCACCCCTGACAGGGGACGCAGCTTTCTTT	CASSPLTGDAAFF
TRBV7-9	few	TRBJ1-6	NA	TGTGCCAGCAGCTTAGACGGGGATTCACCCCTCCACTTT	CASSLDGDSPLHF
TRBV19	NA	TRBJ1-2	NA	TGTGCCGGCACCAACAGGGATGGAGGCTACACCTTC	CAGTNRDGGYTF
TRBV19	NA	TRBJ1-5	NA	TGTGCCAGTAGTATAGGAGGAGGGGGGGTTCATCAGCCCCAGCATTTT	CASSIGGGGVHQPQHF
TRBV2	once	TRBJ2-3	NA	TGTGCCAGCAGTGTAATGGATACGCAGTATTTT	CASSVMDTQYF
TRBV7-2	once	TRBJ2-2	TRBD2	TGTGCCAGCAGCCCTCGTTGGAGCGGGGATTTCACCGGGGAGCTGTTTTTT	CASSPRWSGDFTGELFF
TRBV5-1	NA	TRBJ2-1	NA	TGCGCCAGCAGCTTGAGTTTGTGGGACTCGGCTGAGCAGTTCTTC	CASSLSLWDSAEQFF
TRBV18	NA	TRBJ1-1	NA	TGTGCCAGCTCACGCGAGAAGACAGGCTTGACTGAAGCTTTCTTT	CASSREKTGLTEAFF
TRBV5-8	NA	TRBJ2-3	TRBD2	TGTGCCAGCAGCCTGACGGGGGGGAACACAGATACGCAGTATTTT	CASSLTGGNTDTQYF
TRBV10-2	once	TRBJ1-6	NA	TGCGCCAGCACAACCCGGACACCAGATAATTCACCCCTCCACTTT	CASTTRTPDNSPLHF
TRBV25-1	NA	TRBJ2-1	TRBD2	TGTGCCAGCAGTGTCTTGACTAGCGGTGATTACAATGAGCAGTTCTTC	CASSVLTSGDYNEQFF
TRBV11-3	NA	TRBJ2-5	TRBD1	TGTGCCAGCAGCTTCCGGCGGGACAGGTTCCAAGAGACCCAGTACTTC	CASSFRRDRFQETQYF
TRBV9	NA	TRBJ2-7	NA	TGTGCCAGCAGCTATAGTGCTGACTCCTACGAGCAGTACTTC	CASSYSADSYEQYF
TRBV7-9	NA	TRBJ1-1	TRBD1	TGTGCCAGCAGCTTATCGGGAGGGGGCTGGGCTGAAGCTTTCTTT	CASSLSGGGWAEAFF
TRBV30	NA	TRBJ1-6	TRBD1	TGTGCCTGCACTATAATAAGGGGAACCGGGACAGGGAATTCACCCCTCCACTTT	CACTIIRGTGTGNSPLHF
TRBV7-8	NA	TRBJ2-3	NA	TGTGCCAGCAGCTTTACTAGAAGCACAGATACGCAGTATTTT	CASSFTRSTDTQYF